This T cell receptor beta chain appears in the sequencing data of a study of blood T cells in healthy people across ages. Then a second PCR, running about 7 to 11 cycles, was carried out with a sample-barcoded 5' primer and a J-beta primer mix. TCRdb used MiXCR to reprocess the 5' RACE reads, holding one entry per CDR3 protein. In the table there are more than 1 million distinct CDR3 sequences, under 55% of which are singletons. Around 10 milliliters was the volume of peripheral blood drawn from each donor. V was pared by 5 bases and J by 0 bases, with 8 bases between. Per the germline V gene, CDR1 is SQVTM and CDR2 is ANQGSEA. The CDR3 is 12 amino acids. This clonotype was counted only a few times.

This TCR came from a woman aged 55 to 70 in good health. What was sequenced was blood. This chain joins TRBV29-1 and TRBJ2-7; D is unclear. CDR3 DNA sequence: TGCAGCGTTCTACCCAACTCCTACGAGCAGTACTTC. Residues: CSVLPNSYEQYF.